Following are 21 T cell receptor beta chains from one sample sequenced in a study of T cells in Graves' hyperthyroidism and ophthalmopathy. TCR beta CDR3 sequences were amplified from RNA transcripts. With the HTBI primer set, the TCR CDR3 went through a first round of RT-PCR. TCRdb ran MiXCR on the multiplex PCR reads and lists one entry per CDR3 protein. Among fewer than 650,000 distinct CDR3 sequences listed, about 14% were seen once. Sequencing was done on a sample of blood. Receptor source: a woman in her thirties or forties with Graves' hyperthyroidism.

This clonotype was counted many times. The V call is TRBV20-1, the J call TRBJ2-1; D perhaps matches TRBD1 (6 bases). V was cut by 5 bases and J by 10 bases, with 24 bases left in between. The CDR3 covers 15 residues. From germline, CDR1 is DFQATT and CDR2 SNEGSKA (reference sequence). The CDR3 is CSAGGEGGIYWEQFF. The CDR3 DNA is TGCAGTGCTGGGGGCGAGGGTGGGATTTACTGGGAGCAGTTCTTC.

At least ten counts were recorded for this clonotype. This chain connects TRBV6-6 to TRBJ2-7; 9 nucleotides line up with TRBD1. CDR3 size: 14 residues. Germline lookup yields CDR1 MNHNY and CDR2 SVGAGI (reference sequence). V gave up 2 bases and J gave up 1 base; unmatched junction bases: 0. The CDR3 nucleotides are TGTGCCAGCAGTTACGACAGGGGGTCCTACGAGCAGTACTTC. It is translated as CASSYDRGSYEQYF.

This clonotype has ten or more counts. The chain couples TRBV7-9 to TRBJ2-2, with 7 bases that match TRBD1. In germline, CDR1 is SEHNR, CDR2 FQNEAQ (reference sequence). The J segment lost 0 bases and the V segment lost 3 bases, leaving 4 bases of the junction unmatched. This CDR3 region has 16 residues. The CDR3, as DNA: TGTGCCAGCAGCTTCCGGGACAGCCCGAACACCGGGGAGCTGTTTTTT. Translation: CASSFRDSPNTGELFF.

This clonotype was observed a few times. The chain couples TRBV5-1 to TRBJ1-1, with D possibly being TRBD1 (6 bases). Trimming stripped 3 bases from V and 1 base from J, with 13 bases between. Germline assignment: CDR1 SGHRS and CDR2 YFSETQ. CDR3 length equals 15 residues. The DNA for the CDR3 is TGCGCCAGCAGCTCGGACGGACAGTCGAACACTGAAGCTTTCTTT. This codes for CASSSDGQSNTEAFF. Supplemented by reference TRBV5-1 and TRBJ1-1, the full variable domain reads KAGVTQTPRYLIKTRGQQVTLSCSPISGHRSVSWYQQTPGQGLQFLFEYFSETQRNKGNFPGRFSGRQFSNSRSEMNVSTLELGDSALYLCASSSDGQSNTEAFFGQGTRLTVV.

This clonotype has at least ten counts. The chain has TRBV6-1 and TRBJ2-3; tentatively, D is TRBD2 (7 bases). V was clipped by 1 base and J by 2 bases, with 13 bases between them. CDR1 is MNHNS and CDR2 is SASEGT in the germline V gene. The CDR3 runs to 16 residues. The CDR3 protein is CASSEGRGAPTDTQYF. For the CDR3, the DNA is TGTGCCAGCAGTGAAGGACGGGGGGCGCCCACAGATACGCAGTATTTT.

This clonotype was seen repeatedly, ten times or more. The V and J genes are TRBV12-3 or TRBV12-4 and TRBJ2-7; the D gene is possibly TRBD1 (5 bases). V gave up 1 base and J gave up 5 bases, with 12 bases separating them. This CDR3 comprises 14 residues. CDR3 bases: TGTGCCAGCAGTTTAGGTCTACAGGCAGACGAGCAGTACTTC. Amino acids: CASSLGLQADEQYF.

This clonotype occurred many times. The chain joins TRBV6-2 or TRBV6-3 to TRBJ2-7; D might be TRBD1 or TRBD2, each matching 5 bases. The V end was cut by 5 bases, the J end by 1 base, with 18 bases between. The CDR3 runs to 16 residues. Germline V gives CDR1 MNHEY, CDR2 SVGEGT. This CDR3 reads CASSNGLQDLSYEQYF. Written as DNA, the CDR3 is TGTGCCAGCAGTAACGGGTTACAGGACTTATCCTACGAGCAGTACTTC.

This clonotype showed up just a few times. The V gene is TRBV5-5, the J gene TRBJ2-5; 14 bases align to TRBD2. Germline CDR1 SGHKS, CDR2 YYEKEE (reference sequence). This CDR3 region has 18 residues. The J segment lost 0 bases and the V segment lost 4 bases, leaving 8 bases of the junction unmatched. In DNA form, the CDR3 reads TGTGCCAGCAGCCGCGGGACTAGCGGGAGTACGGACCAAGAGACCCAGTACTTC. Amino acid sequence: CASSRGTSGSTDQETQYF.

This clonotype was detected only a few times. The CDR3 region is CASSEVKVAKNIQYF. CDR3 coding DNA: TGTGCCAGCAGTGAAGTTAAGGTAGCCAAAAACATTCAGTACTTC. The chain employs TRBV2 and TRBJ2-4; D uncertain. The CDR3 runs to 15 residues. Germline V gene lookup returns CDR1 SNHLY and CDR2 FYNNEI. V was pared by 1 base and J by 0 bases, with 7 bases between.

In its sample, this clonotype was seen many times. One end of the junction does not line up with germline, which may come from a read error. This CDR3 reads CASSPRTSGTDTQYF. The CDR3 DNA is TGTGCCAGCAGTCCACGAACTAGCGGCACAGATACGCAGTATTTT. The chain is built from TRBV5-1 and TRBJ2-3; TRBD2 matches 7 bases. This CDR3 spans 15 amino acids. Germline V gene data show CDR1 as SGHRS and CDR2 as YFSETQ.

This clonotype showed up just a few times. This may arise from a read error, as a much more abundant clone is one base away. Since no conserved phenylalanine or tryptophan closes the CDR3, a read error is the likely cause. The chain combines TRBV28 with TRBJ1-2, with 8 positions matching TRBD1. The CDR3 is made up of 15 amino acids. CDR1 is MDHEN and CDR2 is SYDVKM in the germline V gene. Losses at the gene ends were 2 bases for V and 5 bases for J; bases not matched to a gene: 7. Here the CDR3 reads CASSLGDRGGYGYTL. The CDR3 coding sequence is TGTGCCAGCAGTTTAGGTGACAGGGGTGGATATGGCTACACCCTC.

This clonotype was seen at least ten times. The CDR3, as DNA: TGTGCCAGCAGGGGTTACGAGCAGTACTTC. Translation gives CASRGYEQYF. The V gene is TRBV2, the J gene TRBJ2-7; D unclear. The CDR3 runs 10 residues. The V end was cut by 6 bases, the J end by 4 bases, with 4 bases between. Per the germline V gene, CDR1 is SNHLY and CDR2 is FYNNEI.

This clonotype has at least ten counts. The chain has TRBV7-9 and TRBJ2-7, with 8 nucleotides matching TRBD2. CDR1 SEHNR and CDR2 FQNEAQ come from the germline V gene (reference sequence). V was pared by 5 bases and J by 5 bases, with 11 bases of the junction left unmatched. The CDR3 has 15 residues. CDR3 loop: CASSPGRGRQHEQYF. DNA for the CDR3: TGTGCCAGCAGCCCAGGCCGCGGGAGGCAGCACGAGCAGTACTTC.

In its sample, this clonotype was seen many times. The V call is TRBV28, the J call TRBJ1-1, with D tentatively TRBD1 (5 bases). Germline loops: CDR1 MDHEN, CDR2 SYDVKM. This CDR3 contains 13 residues. Between the trimmed V and J ends, which lost 5 bases and 7 bases, there was a span of 14 bases. As DNA, the CDR3 is TGTGCCAGCAGTCCAAGAGACAGCCATGAAGCTTTCTTT. Protein sequence: CASSPRDSHEAFF.

There are many counts of this clonotype. J is TRBJ1-4 and V is TRBV6-1; TRBD1 matches at 10 bases. The CDR3 consists of 15 residues. Looked up from germline, CDR1 is MNHNS and CDR2 is SASEGT. The ends lost 2 bases at V and 8 bases at J; junction bases unmatched: 5. As DNA, the CDR3 is TGTGCCAGCAGTGAAAGGACAGGGGGGGCGGAAAAACTGTTTTTT. The encoded protein is CASSERTGGAEKLFF.

CDR3 sequence (DNA): TGTGCCAGCAGCCAGGCCCCGCAAGAGCAGTACTTC. Amino acids: CASSQAPQEQYF. The chain recombines TRBV14 with TRBJ2-7; no clear D. V was clipped by 3 bases and J by 7 bases, with 10 bases between them. Germline assignment: CDR1 SGHDN and CDR2 FVKESK. The CDR3 sequence is 12 residues long. Complete variable domain (other parts from reference TRBV14 and TRBJ2-7): EAGVTQFPSHSVIEKGQTVTLRCDPISGHDNLYWYRRVMGKEIKFLLHFVKESKQDESGMPNNRFLAERTGGTYSTLKVQPAELEDSGVYFCASSQAPQEQYFGPGTRLTVT.

This clonotype was seen repeatedly, ten times or more. V and J are TRBV19 and TRBJ1-1; D not resolved. Germline loops: CDR1 LNHDA, CDR2 SQIVND (reference sequence). V shed 5 bases and J shed 0 bases, with 16 bases lying between them. The CDR3 contains 16 residues. The CDR3 bases are TGTGCCAGTAGTCCCCGTTCCGCTTCTATGAACACTGAAGCTTTCTTT. Translating gives CASSPRSASMNTEAFF.

V and J are TRBV13 and TRBJ2-2, with D perhaps matching TRBD2 (5 bases). The length of the CDR3 is 15 residues. Trimming removed 5 bases at V and 0 bases at J, with 10 bases between. CDR1 is PRHDT, CDR2 FYEKMQ, per germline (reference sequence). Here the CDR3 reads CASSRSGTNTGELFF. CDR3 in DNA: TGTGCCAGCAGCCGAAGCGGAACGAACACCGGGGAGCTGTTTTTT.

In its sample, this clonotype was seen a few times. This chain uses TRBV30 with TRBJ1-5; unclear D gene. The CDR3 totals 13 residues. CDR1 GTSNPN and CDR2 SVGIG come from the germline V gene (reference sequence). Between the trimmed V and J ends, which lost 2 bases and 6 bases, there was a span of 11 bases. CDR3 DNA: TGTGCCTGGAGTTTCGAAAGTGGTCAGCCCCAGCATTTT. Its translation is CAWSFESGQPQHF.

This clonotype has just a few counts. The chain couples TRBV28 to TRBJ1-4; D is unclear. V lost 6 bases and J lost 1, with 12 bases in between. Per the germline V gene, CDR1 is MDHEN and CDR2 is SYDVKM. The CDR3 is 15 residues long. CDR3 sequence (DNA): TGTGCCAGCAGCGCCAAGCGGATAACTAATGAAAAACTGTTTTTT. Encoded protein: CASSAKRITNEKLFF.

There are many counts of this clonotype. The genes are TRBV30 and TRBJ1-4; 8 bases line up with TRBD1. This CDR3 comprises 13 residues. CDR1 and CDR2 from the germline V gene are GTSNPN and SVGIG (reference sequence). With 3 bases clipped from V and 7 bases from J, the junction kept 4 bases outside the gene matches. The CDR3 DNA sequence: TGTGCCTGGAGCGGACAGGGATCTGAAAAACTGTTTTTT. This translates into CAWSGQGSEKLFF. The complete variable domain, with remaining parts taken from reference TRBV30 and TRBJ1-4, reads SQTIHQWPATLVQPVGSPLSLECTVEGTSNPNLYWYRQAAGRGLQLLFYSVGIGQISSEVPQNLSASRPQDRQFILSSKKLLLSDSGFYLCAWSGQGSEKLFFGSGTQLSVL.